Listed here are 19 T cell receptor beta chains from one sample, sequenced in a study of radiation and T cells in renal cell carcinoma (dated by TCRdb to about 2020). Explained via the paper, the time point label denotes: baseline pretreatment blood. The treatment or condition label on this specimen signifies: 15 Gy SBRT to primary tumor, nephrectomy 4 weeks later. Library construction relied on the immunoSEQ multiplex PCR assay. The table comes from immuneACCESS by way of TCRdb, which keeps in-frame sequences with V and J called. Part of the clones is missing from these tables; in studies checked, under half for an unresolved V gene and the rest for unknown reasons. The sample table records approximately 110,000 clones; roughly 80% of these occur just once. The ten most abundant clones make up around 3% of the sample. The sequencing here drew on blood, taken from a patient whose treatment included radiotherapy and nephrectomy. All receptors come from a woman aged 55-69 years with renal cell carcinoma.

The chain's CDR3 is CSVGFREDTEAFF. For the CDR3, the DNA is TGCAGCGTTGGCTTCAGGGAGGACACTGAAGCTTTCTTT. The rearrangement joins TRBV29-1 to TRBJ1-1, with a tentative D call TRBD1 (5 bases). V lost 4 bases and J lost 3, with 12 bases in between. This CDR3 is 13 amino acids long. Germline CDR1 is SQVTM and CDR2 is ANQGSEA.

The chain uses TRBV11-2 and TRBJ1-3, with 10 bases lining up with TRBD1. CDR1 and CDR2 from the germline V gene are SGHAT and FQNNGV. The V and J ends lost 5 bases and 0 bases, in that order; junction bases with no gene match: 4. The CDR3 consists of 16 residues. DNA for the CDR3: TGTGCCAGCAGCCCAAGGACAGGGGGCTCTGGAAACACCATATATTTT. It encodes CASSPRTGGSGNTIYF.

The chain links TRBV29-1 to TRBJ2-5; 11 bases map to TRBD2. J was trimmed by 3 bases and V by 3 bases; bases with no gene match: 3. The germline V gene encodes CDR1 SQVTM and CDR2 ANQGSEA. CDR3 size: 14 residues. The CDR3 nucleotides are TGCAGCGTTGACACTAGCGGGAGAAAAGAGACCCAGTACTTC. It yields the protein CSVDTSGRKETQYF.

This clone was counted a few times. DNA for the CDR3: TGTGCCACCAGCAGAGGACATCAGGGTGGCTACACCTTC. Translated, it gives CATSRGHQGGYTF. This sequence joins TRBV15 and TRBJ1-2; D perhaps matches TRBD1 (5 bases). The length of the CDR3 is 13 residues. Germline CDR1 reads LNHNV; CDR2 reads YYDKDF (reference sequence). The ends were cut back, 1 base at V and 7 bases at J, with 10 bases in the middle.

The chain employs TRBV2 and TRBJ1-5, with 8 bases aligning to TRBD1. Germline lookup yields CDR1 SNHLY and CDR2 FYNNEI. Losses at the gene ends were 0 bases for V and 1 base for J; bases not matched to a gene: 2. The CDR3 runs to 16 residues. The CDR3 nucleotides read TGTGCCAGCAGTGAAGCGTACAGGGGGAGCAATCAGCCCCAGCATTTT. It codes for CASSEAYRGSNQPQHF.

The chain links TRBV28 to TRBJ1-5; D unclear. This CDR3 is 15 amino acids long. V was clipped by 5 bases and J by 2 bases, with 13 bases between them. CDR1 is MDHEN and CDR2 is SYDVKM in the germline V gene. The CDR3 DNA follows: TGTGCCAGCAGTCCCCCCTCTGGGGGCAATCAGCCCCAGCATTTT. Translation gives CASSPPSGGNQPQHF.

The chain carries TRBV6-5 and TRBJ1-4; no clear D gene. Germline values: CDR1 MNHEY, CDR2 SVGAGI. This CDR3 has 13 amino acids. V lost 4 bases to trimming and J lost 4 bases, with 7 bases between them. Here the CDR3 DNA reads TGTGCCAGCAGTTCCCGGAATAATGAAAAACTGTTTTTT. As protein: CASSSRNNEKLFF.

The chain has TRBV11-2 and TRBJ2-5; 10 bases match TRBD1. V was clipped by 0 bases and J by 4 bases; unmatched bases: 5. Germline V gene lookup returns CDR1 SGHAT and CDR2 FQNNGV. CDR3 length: 16 amino acids. The CDR3 DNA is TGTGCCAGCAGCTTAGATCGGGACAGGGGCCGAGAGACCCAGTACTTC. This codes for CASSLDRDRGRETQYF. The complete variable domain, with remaining parts taken from reference TRBV11-2 and TRBJ2-5, reads EAGVAQSPRYKIIEKRQSVAFWCNPISGHATLYWYQQILGQGPKLLIQFQNNGVVDDSQLPKDRFSAERLKGVDSTLKIQPAKLEDSAVYLCASSLDRDRGRETQYFGPGTRLLVL.

Notes on this clone: The junction does not match germline at one end; this may be a read error. The chain's CDR3 is CASSLEGFGELFF. The DNA for the CDR3 is TGTGCTAGCAGCTTAGAGGGATTCGGGGAGCTGTTTTTT. The chain couples TRBV7-7 to TRBJ2-2; D possibly corresponds to TRBD2 (5 bases). The CDR3 runs 13 residues. Per germline, CDR1 SSHAT and CDR2 FNYEAQ (reference sequence).

The gene calls are TRBV6-5 and TRBJ1-2; D might be TRBD1 (5 bases). The CDR3 has 13 amino acids. From germline, CDR1 is MNHEY and CDR2 SVGAGI. V was shortened by 4 bases and J by 7 bases, with 13 bases between the two germline ends. The CDR3: CASSSPGRIGYTF. In DNA form, the CDR3 reads TGTGCCAGCAGTTCCCCAGGGCGCATTGGCTACACCTTC.

This clone has a single count. The rearrangement joins TRBV2 to TRBJ2-5; D unresolved. The J call is uncertain, as TRBJ2-7 better fits the DNA end. This CDR3 comprises 15 residues. In germline, CDR1 is SNHLY, CDR2 FYNNEI. CDR3 DNA: TGTGCCAGCAGTCCCCTGGCGGCCAGCTCCTACGAGCAGTACTTC. Translated, it gives CASSPLAASSYEQYF.

The CDR3 DNA reads as TGTGCCAGCAGTTTGCGGGGACCCTCCTACGAGCAGTACTTC. It codes for CASSLRGPSYEQYF. This chain joins TRBV6-5 and TRBJ2-7; D possibly corresponds to TRBD2 (6 bases). Per germline, CDR1 MNHEY and CDR2 SVGAGI. The CDR3 extends over 14 amino acids. V was trimmed by 4 bases and J by 0 bases, leaving 10 bases between them.

In this sample, this clone turned up a few times. The chain links TRBV7-3 to TRBJ2-5; 7 bases are a match to TRBD2. CDR1 and CDR2 from the germline V gene are SGHTA and FQGTGA. This CDR3 comprises 15 residues. The trim removed 3 bases at V and 4 bases at J, leaving 8 bases unmatched. The CDR3 coding sequence is TGTGCCAGCAGCTTGGGCGGGGGAGTGGGAGAGACCCAGTACTTC. This codes for CASSLGGGVGETQYF.

The gene calls are TRBV5-1 and TRBJ2-1; 9 positions match TRBD2. Germline CDR1 SGHRS, CDR2 YFSETQ. Trimming at V came to 3 bases and at J to 7 bases, leaving 11 bases not matched to a gene. This CDR3 comprises 16 residues. The CDR3 coding sequence is TGCGCCAGCAGCTACCTGACTAGCGGCGGGGCGAATGAGCAGTTCTTC. Translating it yields CASSYLTSGGANEQFF.

The rearrangement links TRBV28 to TRBJ2-5; D may be TRBD1 (6 bases). The germline V and J ends were trimmed by 7 bases and 5 bases, with 20 bases remaining between them. Germline V gene sequence: CDR1 MDHEN, CDR2 SYDVKM. This CDR3 is built from 15 residues. The CDR3 loop is CASIPRPRGRETQYF. CDR3 DNA: TGTGCCAGCATTCCCCGTCCCAGGGGTCGGGAGACCCAGTACTTC.

The chain uses TRBV29-1 and TRBJ1-1; 8 bases are a match to TRBD1. J gave up 4 bases and V 5 bases, and 9 bases lay outside the gene matches. Looked up from germline, CDR1 is SQVTM and CDR2 is ANQGSEA. The CDR3 runs to 14 residues. The CDR3, as DNA: TGCAGCGTTTCCCAGGGGGCGAGTATCACTGAAGCTTTCTTT. Protein: CSVSQGASITEAFF. Full variable domain (outside the CDR3, taken from reference TRBV29-1 and TRBJ1-1): SAVISQKPSRDICQRGTSLTIQCQVDSQVTMMFWYRQQPGQSLTLIATANQGSEATYESGFVIDKFPISRPNLTFSTLTVSNMSPEDSSIYLCSVSQGASITEAFFGQGTRLTVV.

The genes are TRBV4-2 and TRBJ2-2, with unresolved D. Germline V gives CDR1 LGHNA, CDR2 YNFKEQ. Trimming removed 1 base at V and 1 base at J, with 4 bases between. This CDR3 has 14 amino acids. In DNA form, the CDR3 reads TGTGCCAGCAGCCAAGTGGGGAACACCGGGGAGCTGTTTTTT. It yields the protein CASSQVGNTGELFF.

The chain recombines TRBV7-2 with TRBJ1-3, with a tentative D call TRBD1 (5 bases). CDR3 length: 14 residues. The germline CDR1 and CDR2 sequences are SGHTA and FQGNSA. V gave up 5 bases and J gave up 4 bases, with 12 bases separating them. The CDR3 protein is CASSNPGGGNTIYF. The DNA of the CDR3 is TGTGCCAGCAGCAATCCCGGGGGGGGAAACACCATATATTTT.

The rearrangement links TRBV6-6 to TRBJ2-3, with 8 bases identical to TRBD1. The V gene end was trimmed by 5 bases and the J gene end by 1 base; junction bases not matched to a gene: 5. The CDR3 spans 15 residues. Looked up from germline, CDR1 is MNHNY and CDR2 is SVGAGI (reference sequence). CDR3 in DNA: TGTGCCAGCAGTGCCCCGGGACAGGGCACAGATACGCAGTATTTT. This translates into CASSAPGQGTDTQYF.